This T cell receptor (beta chain) was sequenced during a study of T cells in Graves' hyperthyroidism and ophthalmopathy. Ten or more counts support this clonotype. From RNA transcripts, TCR beta CDR3 regions were amplified. During a first-round RT-PCR of the TCR CDR3, the HTBI primer set was used. TCRdb re-called the multiplex PCR reads through MiXCR, storing one row per CDR3 protein. The sample holds more than 350,000 distinct CDR3 sequences; roughly a sixth are singletons and the top ten take 30% to 35%. Trimming left V 0 bases short and J 5 bases short, with 6 bases between. From germline, CDR1 is SGHRS and CDR2 YFSETQ. This CDR3 comprises 14 residues.

The V call is TRBV5-1, the J call TRBJ1-6; no clear D. What was sequenced was blood. The clonotype was recovered from a woman aged 25 to 45 with Graves' hyperthyroidism that later progressed to Graves' ophthalmopathy. CDR3 region: CASSLAANNSPLHF. Here the CDR3 DNA reads TGCGCCAGCAGCTTGGCGGCAAATAATTCACCCCTCCACTTT.